This TCR beta chain was recovered during a study of blood T cells in healthy people across ages (dated by TCRdb to between 2015 and 2017). Broadly, across the study: In model experiments, template switching captured about one uniquely barcoded TCR beta cDNA molecule for every two T cells. To track age-related changes in TCR beta repertoire diversity, the study relied on deep sequencing normalized with unique cDNA molecular identifiers. Donors were grouped into four age groups: young (average 16 years), middle-aged (roughly 38), aged (around 56) and long-lived (less than 85). For two donors (one aged 18 to 29 and one aged 80 or older), the study analyzed two additional independent replicas of 1 million unique cDNA reads from the same blood draw. Results the study describes overall, beyond this receptor: Because profiling used bulk unsorted PBMCs, naive and antigen-experienced compartments could not be compared conclusively. There was a strong correlation between observed TCR beta diversity and the percentage of naive T cells measured by flow cytometry. Compared with the aged group, the long-lived group had more naive CD4+ T cells, fewer expanded clones and increased TCR diversity, suggesting age selection. Estimates of total diversity from one million sequenced T cells were regarded as lower bounds and underestimates. As age increased, observed TCR beta diversity per million T cells dropped in a roughly linear way, and a significant reduction was already evident by age about 40. The CMV infection status of donors was not known, potentially confounding age-related changes in expanded clonotypes.

Donors were around 37 systemically healthy Caucasian individuals from Russia aged roughly 6 to 90 years. Each donor gave 8 to 10 milliliters of peripheral blood, drawn into EDTA-treated Vacutainer tubes. Ficoll-Paque density-gradient centrifugation was used to isolate PBMCs, with at least 6.5 million obtained per sample. Total RNA was extracted from PBMCs with Trizol reagent, with at least 6 micrograms obtained per sample. The percentages of naive CD45RAhigh/CD27high T cells were determined by flow cytometry on a PBMC aliquot from every donor. The junction shows trimming of 5 bases on V and 2 bases on J, plus 10 bases between the germline ends. CDR1 and CDR2, per the germline V gene (reference sequence), are SEHNR and FQNEAQ. The CDR3 spans 15 residues, from the cysteine through the phenylalanine. The DNA shown is the 45-base CDR3, in frame from base 1. Worth noting for this clonotype: The target of this receptor is not known. It has no much larger one-base neighbor in the sample; base qualities were not kept.

The method behind the library was 5' RACE. The sequencer listed for this sample is Illumina HiSeq 2500. A second PCR of roughly 6 to 11 cycles was run with a J-beta primer mix and a sample-barcoded 5' primer. A template-switch 5' adaptor carrying 12 random nucleotides introduced a unique molecular identifier onto each TCR beta cDNA molecule. Each sample yielded at least 2.5 million CDR3-containing paired-end reads. First-strand cDNA was synthesized from all RNA with the Mint cDNA synthesis kit, primed by a TRBC-specific oligonucleotide. All cDNA was treated with uracil-DNA glycosylase and then went through a first 18-cycle PCR with the universal primers M1SS and BC2_uni_R. Per the source publication's procedure: Each sample was normalized by randomly selecting 1 million high-quality reads, each carrying a distinct molecular identifier. Reads sharing molecular identifiers were discarded rather than binned into consensus sequences. MiTCR, set to a Q25 quality threshold and the strictest error-elimination algorithm, was used for CDR3 identification, clonotype clustering and error correction. A nonparametric unseen species model with Euler transformation was used to estimate a lower bound on total TCR beta diversity. TCRdb ran its own pipeline on the public reads, namely fastp trimming at Q25 and MiXCR clone calling, and kept in-frame beta chains. Here each entry gathers all rows of one CDR3 protein and keeps the most common genes and DNA. These V and J calls originate from TCRdb's pipeline instead of the authors' own analysis. The sample table lists around 800,000 distinct CDR3 sequences, about a quarter of them with a count of one. Under 3% of the sample is in the top ten clones.

This same sample was also part of a study on T cells of mothers and their children. The second study's paper adds: Donors were nine systemically healthy Caucasian individuals: three mothers and their six children. cDNA synthesis consumed the entire amount of extracted RNA, loaded at approximately 1.6 ug RNA in each 15 ul reaction. In the second PCR, the M1S primer added sample barcodes and 2-4 random nucleotides. Over 9 million TCR beta CDR3 reads came from each mother, compared with 2.5 million to 3.5 million reads from each child. In both related and unrelated pairs, thymic selection shapes the output of TCR recombination in a similar way, with inherited differences having only a minor effect. Normalized repertoire overlap in related mother-child pairs was always slightly higher than in unrelated mother-child pairs, but the difference was never significant. No persistent microchimeric T cell clones were detected, at a sensitivity of around 97 clones per million clonotypes. The study used deep NGS to compare TCR beta repertoires of mothers and children, seeking features distinguishing related mother-child pairs from unrelated individuals. The mean age was approximately 41 +/- 4 years for the mothers and approximately 11 +/- 4 years for the children. Libraries were sequenced on Illumina HiSeq 2000 with 100+100 nt paired-end reads after adapter ligation with NEBNext reagents. To avoid cross-contamination, the mother libraries and the child libraries were prepared a month apart and sequenced in separate runs. For each donor, between about 500,000 and 2,200,000 distinct TCR beta clonotypes were identified. Naive TCR beta clonotypes were estimated from low-frequency clonotypes matched to each donor's FACS-determined naive share, without sorting.

The clonotype was recovered from a boy between 10 and 17 years old in good health. The chain employs TRBV7-9 and TRBJ2-6; no D gene call is confident. Sequencing was performed on blood. The DNA reads TGTGCCAGCAGCCCCGTCAGGACTGGGGCCAACGTCCTGACTTTC. Its amino acids are CASSPVRTGANVLTF.